Listed here is a single T cell receptor (beta chain). The data belong to a study of blood T cell repertoires in COVID-19. Study processing details: Nucleated cell counts were estimated from reference gene primer amplification. TCRdb keeps only in-frame clones here, not all; method: immunoSEQ multiplex PCR. The V and J calls and clone size were taken over from that table, and D and trimming were inferred from the DNA. The sample consists of about 76,000 clones, 70% to 90% of them appearing once. With 3 bases removed from V and 3 bases from J, the gap between germline ends came to 9 bases. The germline CDR1 and CDR2 sequences are LNHDA and SQIVND (reference sequence). CDR3 length: 13 amino acids.

V gene TRBV19 combines with J gene TRBJ2-7, with TRBD1 as a possible D gene (5 bases). This TCR came from a man aged 60 to 75 with COVID-19, enrolled during active disease. The specimen was peripheral blood. The CDR3 here is CASSMDTLYEQYF. DNA for the CDR3: TGTGCCAGTAGTATGGACACCCTCTACGAGCAGTACTTC.